Ten or more counts support the clone carrying this T cell receptor (beta chain). Its cognate antigen is unknown. The data stem from a study of blood T cells in healthy people across ages. Study-wide results and limits: Any conclusive comparison of naive versus antigen-experienced cells was prevented by using unsorted PBMCs.

The CDR3 spans 13 residues. Germline CDR1 is SQVTM and CDR2 is ANQGSEA. V lost 4 bases to trimming and J lost 4 bases; unmatched junction nucleotides: 3. A J-beta primer mix and a sample-barcoded 5' primer were used in a second PCR of roughly 6 to 11 cycles. TCRdb redid the calling of the 5' RACE reads with MiXCR, one entry per CDR3 protein. Of around 1.7 million distinct CDR3 sequences listed, roughly 30% were seen once; the top ten hold 7.7%. Ranging in age from roughly 6 to 90, the donors were healthy Caucasian individuals from Russia. J is TRBJ1-5 and V is TRBV29-1, with TRBD1 identical over 8 bases. This clonotype originated in a woman between 25 and 40 years old in good health. What was sequenced was blood. For the CDR3, the DNA is TGCAGCGTTGGGCAGGGGGCAAATCAGCCCCAGCATTTT. Its protein product is CSVGQGANQPQHF.